This T cell receptor (beta chain) stems from a study of T cells in Graves' hyperthyroidism and ophthalmopathy. Germline values: CDR1 SQVTM, CDR2 ANQGSEA. This CDR3 comprises 11 residues. V was cut by 4 bases and J by 8 bases, with 11 bases left in between. It was RNA transcripts that yielded the amplified TCR beta CDR3 regions. First-round RT-PCR targeting the TCR CDR3 was performed with the HTBI primer set. Using its own MiXCR run on the multiplex PCR reads, TCRdb lists one record per CDR3 protein. Here the sample spans roughly 710,000 distinct CDR3 sequences, 35% being singletons. Sequencing was carried out using blood. The V and J genes are TRBV29-1 and TRBJ1-2, with unresolved D. The receptor was derived from a woman aged 40 to 50 with Graves' hyperthyroidism. CDR3 coding DNA: TGCAGCGTTGCGACAAGGGCCGGCTACACCTTC. Its protein is CSVATRAGYTF.